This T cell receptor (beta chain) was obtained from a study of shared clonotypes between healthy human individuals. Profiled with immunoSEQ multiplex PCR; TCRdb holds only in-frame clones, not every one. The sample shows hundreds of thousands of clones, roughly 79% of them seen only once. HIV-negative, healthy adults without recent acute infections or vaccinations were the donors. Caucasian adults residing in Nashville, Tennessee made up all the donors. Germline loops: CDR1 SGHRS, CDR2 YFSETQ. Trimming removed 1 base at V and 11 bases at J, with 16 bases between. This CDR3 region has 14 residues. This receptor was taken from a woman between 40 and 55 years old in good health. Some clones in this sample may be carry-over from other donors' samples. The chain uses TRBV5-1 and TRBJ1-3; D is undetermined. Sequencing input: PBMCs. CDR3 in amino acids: CASSLKIQLTPIYF. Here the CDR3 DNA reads TGCGCCAGCAGCTTGAAGATCCAATTGACCCCCATATATTTT.